The 19 T cell receptor beta chains in this list originate from one sample, sequenced in a study of early T cells in non-severe SARS-CoV-2 infection. TCRdb reanalysed the 5' RACE reads using MiXCR and keeps one entry per CDR3 protein. The table lists fewer than 130,000 distinct CDR3 sequences, around 13% of them singletons. The source material was whole blood, sampled at baseline. These receptors came from an adult who was a healthcare worker with PCR-confirmed SARS-CoV-2 infection or an uninfected control (not recorded which).

This clonotype was picked up many times. CDR3 residues: CASSLGGYEQYF. In nucleotides, the CDR3 is TGTGCCAGCAGTTTAGGGGGCTACGAGCAGTACTTC. The V gene is TRBV28, the J gene TRBJ2-7; the D gene could be TRBD1 or TRBD2 (5 bases each). Germline CDR1 MDHEN, CDR2 SYDVKM. The CDR3 is made up of 12 amino acids. V dropped 2 bases and J dropped 3 bases, with 5 bases sitting between them. The whole variable domain, remainder taken from reference TRBV28 and TRBJ2-7, is DVKVTQSSRYLVKRTGEKVFLECVQDMDHENMFWYRQDPGLGLRLIYFSYDVKMKEKGDIPEGYSVSREKKERFSLILESASTNQTSMYLCASSLGGYEQYFGPGTRLTVT.

This sequence joins TRBV11-2 and TRBJ2-7, with D unresolved. Germline CDR1 reads SGHAT; CDR2 reads FQNNGV. V gave up 3 bases and J gave up 9 bases, with 15 bases separating them. This CDR3 region has 13 residues. CDR3 nucleotide sequence: TGTGCCAGCAGCTTGGCAGCCGTATCAGGGCAGTACTTC. Translation: CASSLAAVSGQYF. The full variable domain, completed using reference TRBV11-2 and TRBJ2-7, is EAGVAQSPRYKIIEKRQSVAFWCNPISGHATLYWYQQILGQGPKLLIQFQNNGVVDDSQLPKDRFSAERLKGVDSTLKIQPAKLEDSAVYLCASSLAAVSGQYFGPGTRLTVT.

This clonotype was seen a handful of times. This chain connects TRBV5-6 to TRBJ1-5, with a possible D match to TRBD1 (5 bases). V dropped 2 bases and J dropped 8 bases, with 14 bases sitting between them. In germline, CDR1 is SGHDT, CDR2 YYEEEE. The CDR3 covers 14 residues. The CDR3 spells CASSFLRDRKPQHF. The DNA for the CDR3 is TGTGCCAGCAGCTTCCTACGGGACCGGAAGCCCCAGCATTTT.

This clonotype was counted many times. This rearrangement joins TRBV2 to TRBJ2-6; no firm D call. CDR3 length: 17 amino acids. Germline V gene lookup returns CDR1 SNHLY and CDR2 FYNNEI. V lost 4 bases and J lost 0, with 13 bases in between. CDR3 protein: CASSGVRSNSGANVLTF. CDR3 coding DNA: TGTGCCAGCAGTGGCGTACGGAGTAACTCTGGGGCCAACGTCCTGACTTTC.

The rearrangement uses TRBV7-3 and TRBJ2-1, with D possibly matching TRBD2 (6 bases). The CDR3 covers 18 residues. Looked up from germline, CDR1 is SGHTA and CDR2 is FQGTGA. The V end was cut by 5 bases, the J end by 6 bases, with 26 bases between. In nucleotides, the CDR3 is TGTGCCAGCAGCCTCTCGGGGGTGAATAAACGATTGGGCAATGAGCAGTTCTTC. It is translated as CASSLSGVNKRLGNEQFF.

This chain joins TRBV5-1 and TRBJ2-7; D possibly uses TRBD1 or TRBD2 (5 bases each). The CDR3 has 14 residues. Germline-derived CDR1 and CDR2 are SGHRS and YFSETQ. The ends were cut back, 4 bases at V and 0 bases at J, with 11 bases in the middle. This chain's CDR3 is CASSRDLYSYEQYF. The CDR3 region has the DNA TGCGCCAGCAGCAGGGACCTCTACTCCTACGAGCAGTACTTC.

The chain employs TRBV2 and TRBJ2-3; 9 bases are shared with TRBD2. The CDR3 totals 14 residues. CDR1 is SNHLY and CDR2 is FYNNEI in the germline V gene. The CDR3 spells CASGGLVFTDTQYF. In DNA, the CDR3 is TGTGCTAGCGGGGGCCTAGTATTCACAGATACGCAGTATTTT.

This clonotype was picked up a small number of times. The chain links TRBV30 to TRBJ1-6; D is uncertain. V was shortened by 0 bases and J by 7 bases, with 10 bases between the two germline ends. The CDR3 has 14 residues. Germline CDR1 and CDR2: GTSNPN and SVGIG (reference sequence). CDR3 region: CAWSVRRSNSPLHF. The CDR3 DNA sequence: TGTGCCTGGAGTGTACGACGGAGCAATTCACCCCTCCACTTT.

A few counts support this clonotype. The chain links TRBV7-6 to TRBJ2-3; no clear D. Trimming stripped 6 bases from V and 3 bases from J, with 13 bases between. Germline V CDR1 and CDR2: SGHVS, FNYEAQ. The CDR3 has 14 amino acids. The CDR3 loop reads CASSLRRETDTQYF. The CDR3 DNA is TGTGCCAGCAGTTTACGTCGAGAGACAGATACGCAGTATTTT.

This clonotype was detected ten times or more. This chain connects TRBV7-2 to TRBJ1-4; no clear D gene. The CDR3 runs 16 residues. Germline-derived CDR1 and CDR2 are SGHTA and FQGNSA. Trimming removed 4 bases from V and 5 bases from J, with 17 bases in between. The CDR3 nucleotides read TGTGCCAGCAGCTCGGGTCGATCCAAACCAAATGAAAAACTGTTTTTT. As protein: CASSSGRSKPNEKLFF. The complete variable domain, with remaining parts taken from reference TRBV7-2 and TRBJ1-4, reads GAGVSQSPSNKVTEKGKDVELRCDPISGHTALYWYRQSLGQGLEFLIYFQGNSAPDKSGLPSDRFSAERTGGSVSTLTIQRTQQEDSAVYLCASSSGRSKPNEKLFFGSGTQLSVL.

This clonotype has more than one count but fewer than ten. The V and J genes are TRBV25-1 and TRBJ1-4; 8 nucleotides agree with TRBD1. The J segment lost 1 base and the V segment lost 5 bases, leaving 3 bases of the junction unmatched. Germline CDR1 is MGHDK and CDR2 is SYGVNS. This CDR3 spans 15 amino acids. The CDR3 region is CASSLQGGTNEKLFF. CDR3 bases: TGTGCCAGCAGTTTACAGGGGGGAACTAATGAAAAACTGTTTTTT.

This clonotype was seen a few times. The chain recombines TRBV15 with TRBJ2-1; 7 bases are a match to TRBD2. The CDR3 runs to 15 residues. The ends lost 2 bases at V and 4 bases at J; junction bases unmatched: 5. The germline V gene has CDR1 LNHNV and CDR2 YYDKDF (reference sequence). Written as DNA, the CDR3 is TGTGCCACCAGCAGACTAGCGGAGGGATACAATGAGCAGTTCTTC. It yields the protein CATSRLAEGYNEQFF. The full variable domain, in which reference TRBV15 and TRBJ2-1 provide the parts outside the CDR3, is DAMVIQNPRYQVTQFGKPVTLSCSQTLNHNVMYWYQQKSSQAPKLLFHYYDKDFNNEADTPDNFQSRRPNTSFCFLDIRSPGLGDTAMYLCATSRLAEGYNEQFFGPGTRLTVL.

The chain combines TRBV7-9 with TRBJ1-1, with 9 bases fitting TRBD1. The CDR3 is 15 amino acids. After removal of 6 bases from V and 1 base from J, the junction contained 6 bases not matched to a gene. The germline V gene has CDR1 SEHNR and CDR2 FQNEAQ (reference sequence). CDR3 loop: CASSHNRGPNTEAFF. As DNA, the CDR3 is TGTGCCAGCAGTCACAACAGGGGGCCGAACACTGAAGCTTTCTTT. Full variable domain (outside the CDR3, taken from reference TRBV7-9 and TRBJ1-1): DTGVSQNPRHKITKRGQNVTFRCDPISEHNRLYWYRQTLGQGPEFLTYFQNEAQLEKSRLLSDRFSAERPKGSFSTLEIQRTEQGDSAMYLCASSHNRGPNTEAFFGQGTRLTVV.

This clonotype was counted between two and nine times. The chain combines TRBV28 with TRBJ1-6, with TRBD1 as a possible D gene (5 bases). The CDR3 runs to 13 residues. V shed 7 bases and J shed 7 bases, with 11 bases lying between them. The germline V gene has CDR1 MDHEN and CDR2 SYDVKM. The CDR3 loop is CASKGRANSPLHF. CDR3 nucleotides: TGTGCCAGCAAAGGCAGGGCGAATTCACCCCTCCACTTT.

The chain couples TRBV29-1 to TRBJ2-3; 9 bases align to TRBD1. The germline CDR1 and CDR2 sequences are SQVTM and ANQGSEA. V trimming: 2 bases; J trimming: 4 bases; junction bases outside the gene matches: 7. The CDR3 has 15 amino acids. CDR3 amino acids: CSVEIGTGIADTQYF. In DNA form, the CDR3 reads TGCAGCGTTGAAATAGGGACAGGGATAGCAGATACGCAGTATTTT.

V and J are TRBV15 and TRBJ1-2; 7 positions match TRBD1. CDR3 length equals 13 residues. Germline loops: CDR1 LNHNV, CDR2 YYDKDF (reference sequence). V trimming: 3 bases; J trimming: 4 bases; junction bases outside the gene matches: 2. The CDR3 coding sequence is TGTGCCACCAGCAGGACAGGGACCTATGGCTACACCTTC. Translation: CATSRTGTYGYTF.

This clonotype showed up just a few times. The gene calls are TRBV27 and TRBJ1-5; D not certain. Germline-derived CDR1 and CDR2 are MNHEY and SMNVEV (reference sequence). V was cut by 8 bases and J by 5 bases, with 10 bases left in between. The CDR3 runs to 12 residues. The CDR3 sequence: CASGPRDQPQHF. The CDR3 DNA follows: TGTGCCAGCGGCCCCCGAGATCAGCCCCAGCATTTT.

A few counts support this clonotype. The chain uses TRBV11-3 and TRBJ2-7; a weak D match, TRBD2 (5 bases). CDR1 and CDR2 from the germline V gene are SGHNT and YENEEA. The V gene lost 1 base and the J gene lost 0 bases, with 7 bases spanning the gap. This CDR3 has 14 residues. The CDR3 nucleotides are TGTGCCAGCAGCTTAGCGGGAAGCTCCTACGAGCAGTACTTC. Protein sequence: CASSLAGSSYEQYF. The whole variable domain, filled in from reference TRBV11-3 and TRBJ2-7, reads EAGVVQSPRYKIIEKKQPVAFWCNPISGHNTLYWYLQNLGQGPELLIRYENEEAVDDSQLPKDRFSAERLKGVDSTLKIQPAELGDSAVYLCASSLAGSSYEQYFGPGTRLTVT.

The sample holds a few counts of this clonotype. The chain combines TRBV5-1 with TRBJ2-7, with TRBD1 matching 11 bases. V gave up 2 bases and J gave up 3 bases; unmatched junction bases: 4. The germline CDR1 and CDR2 sequences are SGHRS and YFSETQ. CDR3 size: 15 residues. The CDR3 DNA reads TGCGCCAGCAGCTTCCGGACAGGGGGCGTCTACGAGCAGTACTTC. This codes for CASSFRTGGVYEQYF.